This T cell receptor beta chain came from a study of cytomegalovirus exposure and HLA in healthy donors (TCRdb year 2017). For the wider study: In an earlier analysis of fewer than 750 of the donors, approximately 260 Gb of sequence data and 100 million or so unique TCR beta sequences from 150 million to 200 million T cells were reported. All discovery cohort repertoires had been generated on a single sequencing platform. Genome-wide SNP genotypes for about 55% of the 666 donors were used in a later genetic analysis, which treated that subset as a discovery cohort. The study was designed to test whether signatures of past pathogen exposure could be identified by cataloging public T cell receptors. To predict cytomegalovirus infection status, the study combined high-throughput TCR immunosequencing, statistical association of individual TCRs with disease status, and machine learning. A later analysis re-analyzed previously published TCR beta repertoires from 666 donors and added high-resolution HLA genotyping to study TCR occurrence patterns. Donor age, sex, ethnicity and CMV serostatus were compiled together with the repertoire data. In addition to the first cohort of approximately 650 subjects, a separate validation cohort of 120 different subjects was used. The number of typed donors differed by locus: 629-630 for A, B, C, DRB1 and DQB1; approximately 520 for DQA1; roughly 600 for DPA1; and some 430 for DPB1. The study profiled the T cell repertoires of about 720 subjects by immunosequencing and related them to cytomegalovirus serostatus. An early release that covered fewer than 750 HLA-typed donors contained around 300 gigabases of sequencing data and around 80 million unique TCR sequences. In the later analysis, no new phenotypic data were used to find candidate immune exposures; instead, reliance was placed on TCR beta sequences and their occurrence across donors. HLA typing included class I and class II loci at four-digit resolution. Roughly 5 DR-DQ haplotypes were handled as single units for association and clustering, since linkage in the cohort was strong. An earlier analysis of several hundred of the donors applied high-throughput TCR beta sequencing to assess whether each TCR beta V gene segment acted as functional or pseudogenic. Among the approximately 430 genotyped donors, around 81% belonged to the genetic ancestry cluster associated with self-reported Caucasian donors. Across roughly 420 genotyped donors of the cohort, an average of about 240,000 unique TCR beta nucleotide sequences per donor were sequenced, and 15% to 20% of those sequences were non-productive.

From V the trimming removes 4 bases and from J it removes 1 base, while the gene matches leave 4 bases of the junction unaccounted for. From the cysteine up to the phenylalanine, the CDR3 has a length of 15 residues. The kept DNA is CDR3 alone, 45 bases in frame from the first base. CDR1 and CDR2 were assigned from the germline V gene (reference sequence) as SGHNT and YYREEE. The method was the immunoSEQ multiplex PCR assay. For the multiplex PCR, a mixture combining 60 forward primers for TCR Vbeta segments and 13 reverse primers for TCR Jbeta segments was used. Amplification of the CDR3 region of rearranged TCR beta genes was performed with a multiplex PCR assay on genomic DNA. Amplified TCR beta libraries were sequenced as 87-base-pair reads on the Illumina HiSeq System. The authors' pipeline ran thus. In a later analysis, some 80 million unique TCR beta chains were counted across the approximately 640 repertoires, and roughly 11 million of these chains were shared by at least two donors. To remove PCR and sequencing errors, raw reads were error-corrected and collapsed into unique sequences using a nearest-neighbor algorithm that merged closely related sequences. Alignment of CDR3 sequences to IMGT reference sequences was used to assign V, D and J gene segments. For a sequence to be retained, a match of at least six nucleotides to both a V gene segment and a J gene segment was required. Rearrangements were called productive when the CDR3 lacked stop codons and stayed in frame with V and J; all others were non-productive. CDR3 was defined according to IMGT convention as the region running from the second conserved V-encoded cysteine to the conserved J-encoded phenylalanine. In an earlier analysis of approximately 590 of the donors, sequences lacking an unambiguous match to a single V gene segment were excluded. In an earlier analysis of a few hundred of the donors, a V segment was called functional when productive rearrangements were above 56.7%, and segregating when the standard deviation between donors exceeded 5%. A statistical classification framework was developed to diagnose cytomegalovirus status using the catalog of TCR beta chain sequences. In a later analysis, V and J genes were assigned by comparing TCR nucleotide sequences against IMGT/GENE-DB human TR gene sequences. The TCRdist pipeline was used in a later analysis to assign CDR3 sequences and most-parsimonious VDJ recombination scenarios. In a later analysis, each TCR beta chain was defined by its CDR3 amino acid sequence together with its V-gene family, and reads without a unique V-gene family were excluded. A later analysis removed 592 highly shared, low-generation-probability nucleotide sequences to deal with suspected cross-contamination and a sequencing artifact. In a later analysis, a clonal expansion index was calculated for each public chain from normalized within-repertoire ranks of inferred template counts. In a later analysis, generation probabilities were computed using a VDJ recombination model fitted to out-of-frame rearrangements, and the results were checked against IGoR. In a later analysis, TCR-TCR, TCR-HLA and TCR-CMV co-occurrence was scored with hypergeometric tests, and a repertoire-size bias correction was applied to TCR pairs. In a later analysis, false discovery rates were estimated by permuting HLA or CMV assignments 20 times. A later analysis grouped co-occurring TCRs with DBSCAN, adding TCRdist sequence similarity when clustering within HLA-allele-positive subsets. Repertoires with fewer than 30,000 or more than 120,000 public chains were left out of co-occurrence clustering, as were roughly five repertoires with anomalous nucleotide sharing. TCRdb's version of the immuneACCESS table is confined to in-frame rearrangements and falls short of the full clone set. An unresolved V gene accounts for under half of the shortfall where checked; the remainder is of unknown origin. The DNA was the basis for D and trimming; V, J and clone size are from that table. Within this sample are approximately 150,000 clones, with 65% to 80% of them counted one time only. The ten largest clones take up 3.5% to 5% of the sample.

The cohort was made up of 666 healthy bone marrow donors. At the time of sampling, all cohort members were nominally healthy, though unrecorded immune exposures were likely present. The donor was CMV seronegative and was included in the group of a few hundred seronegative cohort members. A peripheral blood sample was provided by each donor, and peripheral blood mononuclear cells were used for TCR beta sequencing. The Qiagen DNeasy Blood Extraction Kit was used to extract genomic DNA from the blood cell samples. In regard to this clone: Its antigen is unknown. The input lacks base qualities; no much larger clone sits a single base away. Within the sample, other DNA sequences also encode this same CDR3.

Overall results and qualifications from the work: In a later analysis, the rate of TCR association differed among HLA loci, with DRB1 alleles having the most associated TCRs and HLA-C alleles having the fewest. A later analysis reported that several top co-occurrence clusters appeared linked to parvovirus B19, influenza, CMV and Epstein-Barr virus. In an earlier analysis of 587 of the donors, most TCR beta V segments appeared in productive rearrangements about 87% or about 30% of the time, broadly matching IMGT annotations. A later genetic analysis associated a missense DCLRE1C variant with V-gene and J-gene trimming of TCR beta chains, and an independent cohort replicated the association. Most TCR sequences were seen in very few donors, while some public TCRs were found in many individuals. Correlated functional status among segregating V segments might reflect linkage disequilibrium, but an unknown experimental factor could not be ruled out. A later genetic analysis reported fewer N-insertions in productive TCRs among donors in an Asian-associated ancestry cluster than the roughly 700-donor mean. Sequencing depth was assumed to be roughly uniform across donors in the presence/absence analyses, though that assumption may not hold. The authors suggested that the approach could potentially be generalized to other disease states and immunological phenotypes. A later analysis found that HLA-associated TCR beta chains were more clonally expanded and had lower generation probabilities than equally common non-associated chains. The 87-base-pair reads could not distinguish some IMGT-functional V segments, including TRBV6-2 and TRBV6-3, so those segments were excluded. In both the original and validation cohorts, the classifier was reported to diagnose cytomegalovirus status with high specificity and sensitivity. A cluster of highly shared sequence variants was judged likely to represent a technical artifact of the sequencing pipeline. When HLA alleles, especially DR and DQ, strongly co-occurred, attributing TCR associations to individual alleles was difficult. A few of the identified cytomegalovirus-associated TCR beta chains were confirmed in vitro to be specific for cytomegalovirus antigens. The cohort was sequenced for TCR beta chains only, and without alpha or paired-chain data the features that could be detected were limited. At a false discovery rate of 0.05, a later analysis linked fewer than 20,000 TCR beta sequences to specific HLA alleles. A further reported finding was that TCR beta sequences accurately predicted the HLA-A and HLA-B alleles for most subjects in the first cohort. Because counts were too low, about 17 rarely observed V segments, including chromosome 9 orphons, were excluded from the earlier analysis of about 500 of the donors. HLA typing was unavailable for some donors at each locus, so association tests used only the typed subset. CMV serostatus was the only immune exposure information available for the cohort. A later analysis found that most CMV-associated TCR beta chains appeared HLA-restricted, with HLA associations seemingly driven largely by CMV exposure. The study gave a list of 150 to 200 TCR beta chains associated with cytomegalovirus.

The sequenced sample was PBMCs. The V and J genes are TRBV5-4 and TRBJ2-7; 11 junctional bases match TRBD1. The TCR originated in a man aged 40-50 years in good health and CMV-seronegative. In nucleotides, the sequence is TGTGCCAGCAGCCCCGGGACAGGGGGTTCCTACGAGCAGTACTTC. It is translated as CASSPGTGGSYEQYF.